One TCR beta chain is described in this entry. In this sample, this clonotype turned up many times. What this receptor recognizes is not known. One base away there is no much larger clone; base qualities are not given. The data derive from a study of neurological immune-mediated disorders (dated by TCRdb to about 2019). About the full investigation: Using UMI-based sequencing, the study compared peripheral blood TCR-beta repertoires from patients with HTLV-I-associated myelopathy (HAM/TSP), patients with multiple sclerosis, and healthy controls. The cohort included 60 to 70 subjects: roughly 15 with HAM/TSP, approximately 35 with multiple sclerosis, and around 20 healthy controls. The approximately 96 TCR-beta libraries covered PBMC samples along with longitudinal samples, technical triplicates, and paired sorted CD4+ and CD8+ T-cell subsets. What the work shows at the level of the full study, not this receptor alone: No identical CDR3 amino acid sequences were shared among expanded clones across subjects, suggesting private TCR-beta repertoires in all groups. TCR clonal expansion was greatest in HAM/TSP patients and smallest in MS patients, who ranked below even healthy controls.

The healthy controls were volunteers from blood banks in Maryland, USA. Unsorted PBMC libraries were generated from 2 million PBMCs stored in RNAlater at -80 °C until RNA extraction. Peripheral blood was subjected to Ficoll-Hypaque density gradient centrifugation to isolate PBMCs, which were then cryopreserved in liquid nitrogen. CDR1 and CDR2 are drawn from the germline V gene: MNHEY, SVGAGI. V lost 5 bases and J lost 3 bases, and the count of bases not matched to a germline gene is 3. The CDR3 numbers 14 residues from cysteine through phenylalanine. The retained sequence is limited to the CDR3, 42 bases, with the frame set at the first base. cDNA synthesis used template-switch 5'RACE with a primer carrying a 10-nucleotide random unique molecular identifier tagging each TCR transcript. Every sequencing run covered 15-18 subjects and yielded more than 180 million TCR-beta sequences. The RNeasy kit was used to extract total RNA. The KAPA Real-time Library Amplification kit was used to amplify TCR-beta VDJ regions with primers for the TCR constant region and the 5'RACE anchor. A first PCR added sample indexes and Illumina adaptors, after which a second PCR increased the library yield. After purification with Ampure beads, the TCR product of roughly 650 bp was size-selected on a 2% E-gel SizeSelection system. Before pooling, library quality was checked on a Bioanalyzer, concentration was measured with Qubit, and libraries were quantified with the Kapa Library Quantification kit. An Illumina HiSeq 2500 sequenced the libraries paired-end 2 x 150 bp. To increase sequence diversity, roughly 25-31% phiX was spiked into each library pool. The original pipeline was this. Quality-filtered reads were processed with the UMI-based MiGEC pipeline, which removed over 75% of raw TCR sequences during error correction. VDJ genes were aligned to IMGT germline references, and each clonotype was defined by a unique CDR3 amino acid sequence together with V-J genes. Clonal expansion, Shannon diversity, and CDR3 relatedness (CalcPairwiseDistances, ClusterSamples) were evaluated with VDJtools, and phylogenetic trees were built with CLCbio workbench. A clone was classed as expanded if it had 8 or more unique UMIs, a cutoff based on coefficient-of-variation modelling across technical triplicates. TCRdb ran its own pipeline on the public reads, namely fastp trimming at Q25 and MiXCR clone calling, and kept in-frame beta chains. Every CDR3 protein is listed once, alongside the most common genes and DNA of its rows. These V and J calls derive from TCRdb rather than the authors' analysis. Here the sample has some 25,000 distinct CDR3 sequences; more than 6% occur a single time. The top ten clones comprise approximately 4.3% of the sample.

The chain couples TRBV6-5 to TRBJ2-7, and 11 junctional nucleotides match TRBD1. The specimen sequenced was PBMCs. The clonotype comes from a woman in her forties in good health. The CDR3 protein sequence reads: CASSGQGAVYEQYF. DNA sequence: TGTGCCAGCAGTGGACAGGGGGCAGTCTACGAGCAGTACTTC.